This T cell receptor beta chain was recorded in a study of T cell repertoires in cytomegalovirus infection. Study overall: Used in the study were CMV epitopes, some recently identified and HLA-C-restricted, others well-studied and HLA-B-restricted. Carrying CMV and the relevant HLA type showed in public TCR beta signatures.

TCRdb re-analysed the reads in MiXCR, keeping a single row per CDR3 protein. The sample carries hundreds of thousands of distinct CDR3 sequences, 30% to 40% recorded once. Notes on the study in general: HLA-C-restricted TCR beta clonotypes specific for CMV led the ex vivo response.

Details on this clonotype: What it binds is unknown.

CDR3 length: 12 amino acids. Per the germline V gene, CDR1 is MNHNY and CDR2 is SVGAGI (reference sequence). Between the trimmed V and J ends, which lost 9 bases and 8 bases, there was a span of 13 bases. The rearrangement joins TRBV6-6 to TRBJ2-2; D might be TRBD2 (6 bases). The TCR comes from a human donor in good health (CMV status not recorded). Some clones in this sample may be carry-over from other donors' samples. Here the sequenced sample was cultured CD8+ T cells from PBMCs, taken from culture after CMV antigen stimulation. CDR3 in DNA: TGTGCCAGTGGCCCGGGACTTGGGGAGCTGTTTTTT. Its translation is CASGPGLGELFF.